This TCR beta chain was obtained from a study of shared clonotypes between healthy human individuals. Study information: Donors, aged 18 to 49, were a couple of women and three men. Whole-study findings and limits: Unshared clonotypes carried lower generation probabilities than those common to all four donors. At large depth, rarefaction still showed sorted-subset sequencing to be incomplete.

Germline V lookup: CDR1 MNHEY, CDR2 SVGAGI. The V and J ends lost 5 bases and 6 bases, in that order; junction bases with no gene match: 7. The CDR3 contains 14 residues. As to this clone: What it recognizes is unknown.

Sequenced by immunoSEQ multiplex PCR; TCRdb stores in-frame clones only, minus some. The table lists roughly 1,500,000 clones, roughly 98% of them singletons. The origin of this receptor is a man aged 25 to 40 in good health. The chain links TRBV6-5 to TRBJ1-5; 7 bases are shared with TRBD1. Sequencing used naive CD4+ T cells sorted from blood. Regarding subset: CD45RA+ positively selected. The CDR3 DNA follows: TGTGCCAGCAGTAGCGACAGGGTAGGTCAGCCCCAGCATTTT. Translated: CASSSDRVGQPQHF.